Each of the 25 T cell receptor beta chains below was sequenced from the same sample in a study of graft-versus-host responses after intestinal transplantation. The assay was immunoSEQ multiplex PCR, and TCRdb's table has in-frame clones only and misses some. Of more than 75,000 clones listed, approximately 90% are singletons. No antigens are known for them. The material was unstimulated CD4+ T cells sorted from spleen or lymph node cells, obtained before transplant. The receptors stem from a human donor who was the organ donor for an intestinal transplant.

The gene calls are TRBV6-5 and TRBJ2-5; D is unresolved. The CDR3 loop spans 12 amino acids. CDR1 is MNHEY, CDR2 SVGAGI, per germline. V lost 8 bases and J 5 bases, leaving 12 bases between the germline ends. CDR3 nucleotide sequence: TGTGCCAGCCCCTACAGTGGGGAGACCCAGTACTTC. Protein product: CASPYSGETQYF.

The chain couples TRBV28 to TRBJ1-5; D gene uncertain. The CDR3 is 12 amino acids. In germline, CDR1 is MDHEN, CDR2 SYDVKM. V lost 6 bases, J lost 2 bases, and 5 bases lay in between. The CDR3 nucleotides are TGTGCCAGCAGCGGGGGCAATCAGCCCCAGCATTTT. It specifies CASSGGNQPQHF.

The chain combines TRBV6-5 with TRBJ1-1, with D uncertain. V gave up 10 bases and J gave up 1 base, with 16 bases separating them. The germline gives CDR1 MNHEY, CDR2 SVGAGI. The CDR3 sequence is 14 residues long. The CDR3 coding sequence is TGTGCCACGAGAGGTCTCGCGGGGAACACTGAAGCTTTCTTT. Translation gives CATRGLAGNTEAFF.

This chain uses TRBV30 with TRBJ1-4; tentatively, D is TRBD1 (6 bases). The CDR3 extends over 13 amino acids. The V and J ends lost 3 bases and 8 bases respectively, with 13 bases between them. Germline assignment: CDR1 GTSNPN and CDR2 SVGIG (reference sequence). CDR3 sequence reads: CAWRVTGIEKLFF. The CDR3 DNA sequence: TGTGCCTGGAGAGTTACAGGGATCGAAAAACTGTTTTTT. Combining the CDR3 with reference TRBV30 and TRBJ1-4 gives the whole variable domain SQTIHQWPATLVQPVGSPLSLECTVEGTSNPNLYWYRQAAGRGLQLLFYSVGIGQISSEVPQNLSASRPQDRQFILSSKKLLLSDSGFYLCAWRVTGIEKLFFGSGTQLSVL.

The V call is TRBV28, the J call TRBJ2-5; TRBD2 agrees at 8 bases. The CDR3 totals 15 residues. V was pared by 6 bases and J by 5 bases, with 11 bases of the junction left unmatched. Germline CDR1 and CDR2: MDHEN and SYDVKM. The DNA for the CDR3 is TGTGCCAGCAGCCCCCCAGCGGGGGCCTGGGAGACCCAGTACTTC. It translates to CASSPPAGAWETQYF.

The rearrangement links TRBV30 to TRBJ1-5; no firm D call. Trimming cost V 5 bases and J 6 bases, with 14 bases left between them. The length of the CDR3 is 13 residues. In germline, CDR1 is GTSNPN, CDR2 SVGIG (reference sequence). CDR3 sequence reads: CAWSSSTAQPQHF. CDR3 in DNA: TGTGCCTGGTCCTCCTCTACAGCTCAGCCCCAGCATTTT.

The chain carries TRBV7-8 and TRBJ1-2; 10 bases fit TRBD1. V trimming: 4 bases; J trimming: 8 bases; junction bases outside the gene matches: 7. This CDR3 region has 14 residues. Germline CDR1 is SGHVS and CDR2 is FQNEAQ. Here the CDR3 DNA reads TGTGCCAGCAGCTACGGGACAGGGGATAGGGGCTACACCTTC. It translates to CASSYGTGDRGYTF.

Regarding this clone: One junction end does not reproduce the germline sequence, and a read error may be involved. The gene calls are TRBV5-4 and TRBJ2-1; 8 bases line up with TRBD2. Germline-derived CDR1 and CDR2 are SGHNT and YYREEE (reference sequence). This CDR3 contains 14 residues. The CDR3 DNA sequence: TGTACCAGCGGGGGCGGGAGGCCCTACAATGAGCAGTTCTTC. It specifies CTSGGGRPYNEQFF.

The V gene is TRBV28, the J gene TRBJ2-5; tentatively, D is TRBD2 (7 bases). Germline lookup yields CDR1 MDHEN and CDR2 SYDVKM. This CDR3 has 14 amino acids. Trimming cost V 2 bases and J 5 bases, with 12 bases left between them. The CDR3 here is CASSLAGARETQYF. In nucleotides, the CDR3 is TGTGCCAGCAGTTTAGCGGGGGCTCGGGAGACCCAGTACTTC.

This clone was seen more than once but under ten times. The chain combines TRBV4-1 with TRBJ1-4, with 7 bases that match TRBD1. V shed 1 base and J 5 bases; nucleotides not matched to a gene: 7. This CDR3 contains 16 residues. CDR1 is MGHRA, CDR2 YSYEKL, per germline. The CDR3 region has the DNA TGCGCCAGCAGCCAAGTTTTGGGACAGCCGAATGAAAAACTGTTTTTT. Its translation: CASSQVLGQPNEKLFF.

A remark on this clone: This same CDR3 is encoded by further DNA sequences in the sample. The gene calls are TRBV9 and TRBJ2-1, with D perhaps matching TRBD2 (5 bases). Germline V gene sequence: CDR1 SGDLS, CDR2 YYNGEE. The CDR3 has 15 amino acids. Trimming took off 0 bases at V and 1 base at J, with 8 bases between the two ends. The CDR3: CASSVGTGSYNEQFF. CDR3 bases: TGTGCCAGCAGCGTAGGGACTGGATCCTACAATGAGCAGTTCTTC.

There are a few counts of this clone. The chain has TRBV30 and TRBJ1-1, with 8 bases that match TRBD1. Germline values: CDR1 GTSNPN, CDR2 SVGIG (reference sequence). J gave up 2 bases and V 3 bases, and 5 bases lay outside the gene matches. This CDR3 region has 14 residues. Here the CDR3 reads CAWRRGQVNTEAFF. DNA of the CDR3: TGTGCCTGGAGGAGGGGACAGGTAAACACTGAAGCTTTCTTT.

V is TRBV9 and J is TRBJ2-1; 12 bases agree with TRBD2. Germline CDR1 is SGDLS and CDR2 is YYNGEE. There are 15 residues in the CDR3. Trimming removed 1 base from V and 10 bases from J; junction bases left unmatched: 6. CDR3 coding DNA: TGTGCCAGCAGCGTACTAGCGGGGGGGCCGGAGGAGCAGTTCTTC. This gives the protein CASSVLAGGPEEQFF.

This clone was observed a handful of times. The gene calls are TRBV6-1 and TRBJ2-6; tentatively, D is TRBD2 (6 bases). V was pared by 0 bases and J by 4 bases, with 13 bases between. The CDR3 contains 17 residues. The germline CDR1 and CDR2 sequences are MNHNS and SASEGT. The CDR3 here is CASSEAGRPSGANVLTF. CDR3 nucleotides: TGTGCCAGCAGTGAAGCGGGGAGGCCCTCAGGGGCCAACGTCCTGACTTTC.

This chain joins TRBV6-5 and TRBJ2-3; possibly TRBD2 for D (5 bases). Germline loops: CDR1 MNHEY, CDR2 SVGAGI. The V end was cut by 2 bases, the J end by 10 bases, with 16 bases between. The length of the CDR3 is 14 residues. The CDR3 coding sequence is TGTGCCAGCAGTTACGCTAGCTCGAGGGTGGCGCAGTATTTT. Translating it yields CASSYASSRVAQYF.

This clone has a handful of counts. CDR3 protein: CASSRVGEAFF. Here the CDR3 DNA reads TGTGCCAGCAGCAGGGTCGGAGAAGCTTTCTTT. V is TRBV2 and J is TRBJ1-1; maybe TRBD1 (5 bases). Germline CDR1 SNHLY, CDR2 FYNNEI. This CDR3 has 11 amino acids. V lost 6 bases to trimming and J lost 8 bases, with 10 bases between them.

The chain has TRBV19 and TRBJ2-7; D may be TRBD2 (6 bases). The CDR3 has 15 amino acids. The germline V gene encodes CDR1 LNHDA and CDR2 SQIVND (reference sequence). The V end was cut by 5 bases, the J end by 4 bases, with 18 bases between. The CDR3 sequence is CASSGSRTREYEQYF. For the CDR3, the DNA is TGTGCCAGTAGTGGTTCCCGGACACGGGAGTACGAGCAGTACTTC.

J is TRBJ1-5 and V is TRBV19; the D gene is possibly TRBD1 (5 bases). The V gene's germline CDR1 is LNHDA and CDR2 SQIVND (reference sequence). V lost 8 bases and J 3 bases, leaving 14 bases between the germline ends. The CDR3 spans 14 residues. For the CDR3, the DNA is TGTGCCAGTCACGTACCTGGGGCCAATCAGCCCCAGCATTTT. Its translation is CASHVPGANQPQHF.

J is TRBJ2-7 and V is TRBV11-2; TRBD2 matches at 12 bases. Germline loops: CDR1 SGHAT, CDR2 FQNNGV. The V and J ends lost 5 bases and 2 bases, in that order; junction bases with no gene match: 13. The CDR3 runs 18 residues. The CDR3 DNA follows: TGTGCCAGCAGCCCTATCCGACGACTAGCGGGAGTTCCCTACGAGCAGTACTTC. Translating it yields CASSPIRRLAGVPYEQYF.

The chain recombines TRBV27 with TRBJ1-4; 7 bases match TRBD1. In germline, CDR1 is MNHEY, CDR2 SMNVEV (reference sequence). The CDR3 extends over 14 amino acids. V was pared by 8 bases and J by 8 bases, with 11 bases of the junction left unmatched. The CDR3 loop is CASARQGLGEKLFF. In DNA form, the CDR3 reads TGTGCCAGCGCTCGACAGGGTTTGGGGGAAAAACTGTTTTTT.

The chain combines TRBV7-9 with TRBJ1-2, with 7 bases lining up with TRBD1. Losses at the gene ends were 3 bases for V and 2 bases for J; bases not matched to a gene: 6. Germline CDR1 reads SEHNR; CDR2 reads FQNEAQ (reference sequence). The CDR3 has 15 amino acids. The CDR3 nucleotides read TGTGCCAGCAGCTTGCAGACAGGGAGAAACTATGGCTACACCTTC. Protein sequence: CASSLQTGRNYGYTF.

This clone came up a few times. This rearrangement joins TRBV6-6 to TRBJ1-3, with D possibly TRBD1 on 5 matching bases. The V end was cut by 2 bases, the J end by 1 base, with 12 bases between. The CDR3 has 16 amino acids. Germline CDR1 is MNHNY and CDR2 is SVGAGI (reference sequence). This chain's CDR3 is CASSYQGTLSGNTIYF. As DNA, the CDR3 is TGTGCCAGCAGTTACCAGGGAACTTTGTCTGGAAACACCATATATTTT.

This clone appeared a few times. This sequence joins TRBV6-1 and TRBJ1-5; 8 nucleotides agree with TRBD1. V shed 6 bases, J shed 6 bases, and the junction held 4 bases outside the gene matches. The CDR3 is 13 residues long. The germline V gene has CDR1 MNHNS and CDR2 SASEGT. CDR3 coding DNA: TGTGCCAGCAGCCCCCAGGGGGCTCAGCCCCAGCATTTT. It translates to CASSPQGAQPQHF.

This clone was counted only a few times. This sample includes further DNA sequences coding for the same CDR3. The chain recombines TRBV20-1 with TRBJ1-1; D remains ambiguous. Per germline, CDR1 DFQATT and CDR2 SNEGSKA (reference sequence). The length of the CDR3 is 11 residues. The V gene lost 2 bases and the J gene lost 1 base, with 2 bases spanning the gap. DNA for the CDR3: TGCAGTGCTAGACAGAACACTGAAGCTTTCTTT. The encoded protein is CSARQNTEAFF.

V and J are TRBV11-1 and TRBJ2-2, with 8 bases matching TRBD2. J lost 0 bases, V lost 5 bases, and 5 bases had no gene match. CDR3 size: 16 residues. Germline V gene lookup returns CDR1 SGHAT and CDR2 FQDESV (reference sequence). CDR3: CASSRQAGANTGELFF. DNA of the CDR3: TGTGCCAGCAGCCGACAAGCGGGGGCGAACACCGGGGAGCTGTTTTTT.